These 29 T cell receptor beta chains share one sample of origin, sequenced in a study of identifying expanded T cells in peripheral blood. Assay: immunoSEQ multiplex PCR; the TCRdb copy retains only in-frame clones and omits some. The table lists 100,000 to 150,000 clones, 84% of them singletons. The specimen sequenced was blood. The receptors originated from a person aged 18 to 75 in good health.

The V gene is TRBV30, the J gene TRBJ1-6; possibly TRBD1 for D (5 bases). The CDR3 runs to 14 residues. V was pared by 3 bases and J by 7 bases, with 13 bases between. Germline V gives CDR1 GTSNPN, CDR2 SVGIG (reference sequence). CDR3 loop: CAWRIGGPNSPLHF. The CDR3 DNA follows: TGTGCCTGGAGGATCGGGGGTCCGAATTCACCCCTCCACTTT.

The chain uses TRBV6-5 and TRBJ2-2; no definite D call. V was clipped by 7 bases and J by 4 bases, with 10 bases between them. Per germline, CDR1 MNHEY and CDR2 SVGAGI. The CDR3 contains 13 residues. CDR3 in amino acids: CASTLTPTGELFF. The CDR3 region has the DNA TGTGCCAGCACCTTAACGCCCACCGGGGAGCTGTTTTTT.

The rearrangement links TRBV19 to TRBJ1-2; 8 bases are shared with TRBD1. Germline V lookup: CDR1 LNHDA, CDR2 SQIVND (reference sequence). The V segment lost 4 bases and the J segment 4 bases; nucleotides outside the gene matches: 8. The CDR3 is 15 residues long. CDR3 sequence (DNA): TGTGCCAGTAGTACCTACGGGACAGGCAGCTATGGCTACACCTTC. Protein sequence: CASSTYGTGSYGYTF.

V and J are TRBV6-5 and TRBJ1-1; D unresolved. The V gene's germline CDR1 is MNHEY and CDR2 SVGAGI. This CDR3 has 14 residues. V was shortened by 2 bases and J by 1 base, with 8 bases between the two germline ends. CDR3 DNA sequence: TGTGCCAGCAGTTACGGAGGGTCGAACACTGAAGCTTTCTTT. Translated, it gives CASSYGGSNTEAFF.

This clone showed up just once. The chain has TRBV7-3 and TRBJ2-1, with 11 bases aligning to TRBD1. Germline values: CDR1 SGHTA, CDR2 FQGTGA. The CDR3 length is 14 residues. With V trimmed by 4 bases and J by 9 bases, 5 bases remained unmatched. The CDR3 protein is CASSWAGQGGEQFF. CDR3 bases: TGTGCCAGCAGCTGGGCGGGACAGGGGGGTGAGCAGTTCTTC.

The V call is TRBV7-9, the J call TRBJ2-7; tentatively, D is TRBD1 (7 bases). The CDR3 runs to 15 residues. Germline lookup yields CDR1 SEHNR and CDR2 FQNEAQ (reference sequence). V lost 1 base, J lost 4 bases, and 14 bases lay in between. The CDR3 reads CASSLEDRDSYEQYF. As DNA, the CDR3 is TGTGCCAGCAGCTTAGAAGACAGGGACTCTTACGAGCAGTACTTC.

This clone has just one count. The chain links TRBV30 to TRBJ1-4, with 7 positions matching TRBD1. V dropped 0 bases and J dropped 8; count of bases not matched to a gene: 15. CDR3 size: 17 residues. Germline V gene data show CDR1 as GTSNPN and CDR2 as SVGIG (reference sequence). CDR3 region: CAWSVGGGRQGNEKLFF. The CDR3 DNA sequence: TGTGCCTGGAGTGTAGGTGGGGGCCGACAGGGAAACGAAAAACTGTTTTTT.

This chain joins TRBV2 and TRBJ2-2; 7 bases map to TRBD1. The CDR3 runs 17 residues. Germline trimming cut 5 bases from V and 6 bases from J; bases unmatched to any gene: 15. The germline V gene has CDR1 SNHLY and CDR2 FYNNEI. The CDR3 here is CASSLYRVQGWAGELFF. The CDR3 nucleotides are TGTGCCAGCAGTCTATATAGGGTACAGGGGTGGGCCGGGGAGCTGTTTTTT.

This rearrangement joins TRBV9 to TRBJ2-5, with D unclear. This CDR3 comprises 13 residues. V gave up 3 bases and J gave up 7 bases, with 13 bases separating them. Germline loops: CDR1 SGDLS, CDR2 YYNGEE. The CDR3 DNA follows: TGTGCCAGCAGCGCCGGGCCGGATGGGACCCAGTACTTC. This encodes CASSAGPDGTQYF.

The CDR3 coding sequence is TGTGCCAGCAGCCAAAGGGACAGTCCAAACTATGGCTACACCTTC. It encodes CASSQRDSPNYGYTF. The J gene is TRBJ1-2, the V gene TRBV5-4; TRBD1 matches 7 bases. Germline-derived CDR1 and CDR2 are SGHNT and YYREEE (reference sequence). The CDR3 contains 15 residues. The junction had 8 bases not matched to a gene; V was cut back by 4 bases and J by 2 bases.

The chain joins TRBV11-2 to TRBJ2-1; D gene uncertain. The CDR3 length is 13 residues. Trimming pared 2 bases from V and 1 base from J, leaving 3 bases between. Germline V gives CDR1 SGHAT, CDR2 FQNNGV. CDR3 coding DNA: TGTGCCAGCAGCTTAAGGTCCTACAATGAGCAGTTCTTC. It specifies CASSLRSYNEQFF. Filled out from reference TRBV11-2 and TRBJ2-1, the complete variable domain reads EAGVAQSPRYKIIEKRQSVAFWCNPISGHATLYWYQQILGQGPKLLIQFQNNGVVDDSQLPKDRFSAERLKGVDSTLKIQPAKLEDSAVYLCASSLRSYNEQFFGPGTRLTVL.

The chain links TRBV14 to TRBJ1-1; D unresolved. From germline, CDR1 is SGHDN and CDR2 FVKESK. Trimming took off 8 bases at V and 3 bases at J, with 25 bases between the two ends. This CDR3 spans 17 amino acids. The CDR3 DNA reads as TGTGCCAGCGGGTCGGGTTATGGGGTCGATTCCGACACTGAAGCTTTCTTT. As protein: CASGSGYGVDSDTEAFF. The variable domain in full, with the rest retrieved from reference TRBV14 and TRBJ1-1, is EAGVTQFPSHSVIEKGQTVTLRCDPISGHDNLYWYRRVMGKEIKFLLHFVKESKQDESGMPNNRFLAERTGGTYSTLKVQPAELEDSGVYFCASGSGYGVDSDTEAFFGQGTRLTVV.

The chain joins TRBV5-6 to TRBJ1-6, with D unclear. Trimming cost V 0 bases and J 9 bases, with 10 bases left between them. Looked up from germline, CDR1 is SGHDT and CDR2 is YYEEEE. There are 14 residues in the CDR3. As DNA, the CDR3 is TGTGCCAGCAGCTTGGGGCAGACTGGTTCACCCCTCCACTTT. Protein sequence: CASSLGQTGSPLHF.

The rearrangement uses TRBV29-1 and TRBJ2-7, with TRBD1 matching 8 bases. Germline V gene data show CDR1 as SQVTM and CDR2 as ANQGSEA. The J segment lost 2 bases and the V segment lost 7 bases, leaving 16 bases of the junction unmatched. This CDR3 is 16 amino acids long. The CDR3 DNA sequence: TGCAGCGCTCTATTCCCCAGACAGGGGAGGACCTACGAGCAGTACTTC. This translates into CSALFPRQGRTYEQYF.

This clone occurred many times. The CDR3 is CASSFSGFGPLHF. DNA for the CDR3: TGTGCCAGCAGCTTTTCGGGCTTTGGCCCCCTCCACTTT. This chain connects TRBV5-6 to TRBJ1-6; no firm D call. The V gene lost 2 bases and the J gene lost 13 bases, with 13 bases spanning the gap. This CDR3 has 13 amino acids. Germline assignment: CDR1 SGHDT and CDR2 YYEEEE.

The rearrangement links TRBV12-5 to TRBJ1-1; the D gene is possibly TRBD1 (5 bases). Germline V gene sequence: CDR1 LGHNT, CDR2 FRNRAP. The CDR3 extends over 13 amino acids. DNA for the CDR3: TGTGCCACTACTGGGGCTCTCTACACTGAAGCTTTCTTT. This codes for CATTGALYTEAFF.

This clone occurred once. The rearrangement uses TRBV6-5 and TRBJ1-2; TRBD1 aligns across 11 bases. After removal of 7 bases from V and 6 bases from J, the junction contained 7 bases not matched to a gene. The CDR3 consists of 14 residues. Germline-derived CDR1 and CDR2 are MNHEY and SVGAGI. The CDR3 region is CASIQDRGRDGYTF. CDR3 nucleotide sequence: TGTGCCAGCATCCAGGACAGGGGGCGCGATGGCTACACCTTC.

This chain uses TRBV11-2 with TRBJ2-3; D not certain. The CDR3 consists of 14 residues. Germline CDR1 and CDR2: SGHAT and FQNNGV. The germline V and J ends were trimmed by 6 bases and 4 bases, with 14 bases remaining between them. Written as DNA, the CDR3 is TGTGCCAGCAGTTTCGGCGCGACGTCAGATACGCAGTATTTT. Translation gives CASSFGATSDTQYF.

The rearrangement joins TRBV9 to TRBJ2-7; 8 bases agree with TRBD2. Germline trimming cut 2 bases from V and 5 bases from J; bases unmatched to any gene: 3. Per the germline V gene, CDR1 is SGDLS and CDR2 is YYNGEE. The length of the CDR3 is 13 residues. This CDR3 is CASSVAGGNEQYF. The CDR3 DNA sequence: TGTGCCAGCAGCGTTGCGGGGGGAAACGAGCAGTACTTC.

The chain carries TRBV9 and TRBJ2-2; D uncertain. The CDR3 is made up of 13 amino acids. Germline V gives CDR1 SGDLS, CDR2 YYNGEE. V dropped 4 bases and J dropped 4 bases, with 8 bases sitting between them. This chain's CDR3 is CASSPPGTGELFF. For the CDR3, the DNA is TGTGCCAGCAGCCCCCCGGGCACCGGGGAGCTGTTTTTT.

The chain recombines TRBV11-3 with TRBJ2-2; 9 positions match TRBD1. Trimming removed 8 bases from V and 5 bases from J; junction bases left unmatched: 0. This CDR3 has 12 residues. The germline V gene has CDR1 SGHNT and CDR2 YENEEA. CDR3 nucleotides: TGTGCCAGCGGGACAGGGACCGGGGAGCTGTTTTTT. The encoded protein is CASGTGTGELFF.

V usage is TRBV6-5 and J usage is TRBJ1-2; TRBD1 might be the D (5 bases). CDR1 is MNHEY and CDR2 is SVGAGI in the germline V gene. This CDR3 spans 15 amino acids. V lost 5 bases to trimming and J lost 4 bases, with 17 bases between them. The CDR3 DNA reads TGTGCCAGCAGTCAGCGGGACCCGAAGGCCTATGGCTACACCTTC. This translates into CASSQRDPKAYGYTF.

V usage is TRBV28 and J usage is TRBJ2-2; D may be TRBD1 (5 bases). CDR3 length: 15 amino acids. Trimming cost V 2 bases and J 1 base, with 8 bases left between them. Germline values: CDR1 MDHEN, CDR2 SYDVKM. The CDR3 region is CASSLGHVNTGELFF. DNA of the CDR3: TGTGCCAGCAGTTTAGGACACGTGAACACCGGGGAGCTGTTTTTT.

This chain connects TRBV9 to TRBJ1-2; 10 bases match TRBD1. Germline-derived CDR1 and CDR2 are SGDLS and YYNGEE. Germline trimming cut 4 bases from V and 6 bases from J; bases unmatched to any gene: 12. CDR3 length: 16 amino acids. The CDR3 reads CASSPRDRGRENGYTF. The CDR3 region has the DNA TGTGCCAGCAGCCCCCGCGACAGGGGGCGAGAGAATGGCTACACCTTC.

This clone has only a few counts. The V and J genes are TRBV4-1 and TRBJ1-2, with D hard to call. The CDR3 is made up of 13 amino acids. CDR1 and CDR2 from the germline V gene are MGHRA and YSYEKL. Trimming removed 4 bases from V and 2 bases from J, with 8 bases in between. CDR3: CASSPDGNYGYTF. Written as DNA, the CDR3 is TGCGCCAGCAGCCCCGACGGGAACTATGGCTACACCTTC.

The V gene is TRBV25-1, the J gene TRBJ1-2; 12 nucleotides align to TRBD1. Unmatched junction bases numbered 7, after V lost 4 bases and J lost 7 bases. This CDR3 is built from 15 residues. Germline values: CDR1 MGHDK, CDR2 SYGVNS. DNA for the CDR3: TGTGCCAGCAGTGCCCCGGGACAGGGGGCGTTTGGCTACACCTTC. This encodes CASSAPGQGAFGYTF.

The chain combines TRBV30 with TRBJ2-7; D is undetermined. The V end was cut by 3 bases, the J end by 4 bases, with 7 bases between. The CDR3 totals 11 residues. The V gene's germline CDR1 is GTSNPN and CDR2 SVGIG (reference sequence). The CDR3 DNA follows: TGTGCCTGGAGCTACGGGTACGAGCAGTACTTC. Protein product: CAWSYGYEQYF.

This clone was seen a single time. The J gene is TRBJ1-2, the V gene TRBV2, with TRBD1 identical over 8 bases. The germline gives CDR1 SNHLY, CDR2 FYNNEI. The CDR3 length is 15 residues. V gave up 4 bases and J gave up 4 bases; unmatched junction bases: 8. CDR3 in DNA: TGTGCCAGCAGTGCCCCGGACAGGGCGACCTATGGCTACACCTTC. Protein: CASSAPDRATYGYTF.

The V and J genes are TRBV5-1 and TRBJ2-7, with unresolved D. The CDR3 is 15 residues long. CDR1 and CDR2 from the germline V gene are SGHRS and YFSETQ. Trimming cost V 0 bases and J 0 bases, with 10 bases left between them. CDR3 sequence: CASSLDPESSYEQYF. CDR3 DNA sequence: TGCGCCAGCAGCTTGGATCCGGAAAGCTCCTACGAGCAGTACTTC.